Detailed here is one T cell receptor beta chain. Splitting the CD4+ cells yielded a CD45RA+ naive subset and a CD45RA-negative memory subset. CDR1 SGHRS and CDR2 YFSETQ come from the germline V gene. Trimming took 7 bases from V and 8 from J, leaving 15 bases between them. This CDR3 contains 13 residues. The data were produced by immunoSEQ multiplex PCR, yet TCRdb's version contains in-frame clones alone and is incomplete. The sample lists about 2.3 million clones, roughly 90% occurring once. The record originates from a study of shared clonotypes between healthy human individuals. Material for sequencing was naive CD4+ T cells from PBMCs. Subset meaning: CD45RA+ positively selected. This sequence was found in a man younger than 30 in good health. Some clones in this sample may be carry-over from other donors' samples. This chain connects TRBV5-1 to TRBJ1-4; D is perhaps TRBD1 (5 bases). CDR3 region: CASAAGGDEKLFF. The CDR3 coding sequence is TGCGCCAGCGCTGCCGGAGGGGACGAAAAACTGTTTTTT.